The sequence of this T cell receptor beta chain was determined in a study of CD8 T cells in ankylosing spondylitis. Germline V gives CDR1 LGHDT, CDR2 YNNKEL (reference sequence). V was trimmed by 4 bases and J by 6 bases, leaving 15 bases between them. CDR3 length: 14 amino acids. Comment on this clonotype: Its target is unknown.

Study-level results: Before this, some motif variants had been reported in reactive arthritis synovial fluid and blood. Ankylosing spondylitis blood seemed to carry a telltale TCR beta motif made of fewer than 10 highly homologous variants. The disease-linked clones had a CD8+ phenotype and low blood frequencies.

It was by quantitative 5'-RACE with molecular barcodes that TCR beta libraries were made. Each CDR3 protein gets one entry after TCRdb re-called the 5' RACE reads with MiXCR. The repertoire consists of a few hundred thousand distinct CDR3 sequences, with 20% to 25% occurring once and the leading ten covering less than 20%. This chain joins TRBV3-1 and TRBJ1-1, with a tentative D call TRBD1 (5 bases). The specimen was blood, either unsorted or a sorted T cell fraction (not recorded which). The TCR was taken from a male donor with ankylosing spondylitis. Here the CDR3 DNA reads TGTGCCAGCAGCCCTCTCTCCGGGGCCCCTGAAGCTTTCTTT. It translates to CASSPLSGAPEAFF.